The following is a T cell receptor (beta chain) sequence with its context. Here immunoSEQ multiplex PCR was the method, and the copy in TCRdb shows in-frame clones only, minus some. Of tens of thousands of clones in the sample, roughly 87% were seen once. The sample comes from a study of T cell responses to AZD1222 COVID-19 vaccine. This CDR3 is built from 12 residues. V dropped 2 bases and J dropped 5 bases, with 4 bases sitting between them. The chain recombines TRBV12-3 or TRBV12-4 with TRBJ1-5; no clear D. This sequence originates from an adult in good health. The material was peripheral blood, obtained on day 0 of AZD1222 vaccination. The CDR3 DNA sequence: TGTGCCAGCAGTTTATTGGATCAGCCCCAGCATTTT. Protein sequence: CASSLLDQPQHF.